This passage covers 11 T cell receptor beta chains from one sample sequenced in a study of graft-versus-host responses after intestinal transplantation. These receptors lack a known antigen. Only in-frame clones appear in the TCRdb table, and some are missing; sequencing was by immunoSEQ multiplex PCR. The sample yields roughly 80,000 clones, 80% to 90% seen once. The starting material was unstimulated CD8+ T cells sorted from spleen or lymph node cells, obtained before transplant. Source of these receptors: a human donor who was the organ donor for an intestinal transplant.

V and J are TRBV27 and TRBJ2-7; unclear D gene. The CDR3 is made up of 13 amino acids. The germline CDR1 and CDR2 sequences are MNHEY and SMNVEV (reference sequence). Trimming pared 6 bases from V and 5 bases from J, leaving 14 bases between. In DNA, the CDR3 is TGTGCCAGCAGCCACATATTAGGGAACGAGCAGTACTTC. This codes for CASSHILGNEQYF.

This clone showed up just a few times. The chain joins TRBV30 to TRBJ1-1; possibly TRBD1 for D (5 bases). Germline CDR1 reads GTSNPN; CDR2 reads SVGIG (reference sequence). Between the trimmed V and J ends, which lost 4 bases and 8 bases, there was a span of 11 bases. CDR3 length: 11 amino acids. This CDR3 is CAWKRGTEAFF. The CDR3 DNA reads TGTGCCTGGAAAAGGGGTACAGAAGCTTTCTTT.

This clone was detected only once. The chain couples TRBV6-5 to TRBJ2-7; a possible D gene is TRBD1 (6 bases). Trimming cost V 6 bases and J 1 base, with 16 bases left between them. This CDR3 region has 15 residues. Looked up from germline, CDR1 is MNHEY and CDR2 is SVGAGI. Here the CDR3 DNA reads TGTGCCAGCAGCACCCGAGGGGACACGTCCTACGAGCAGTACTTC. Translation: CASSTRGDTSYEQYF.

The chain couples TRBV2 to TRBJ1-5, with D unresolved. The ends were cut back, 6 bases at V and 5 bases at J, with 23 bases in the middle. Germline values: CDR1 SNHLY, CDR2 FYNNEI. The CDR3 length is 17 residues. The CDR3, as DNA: TGTGCCAGCAGGACTGAACTTATACAAGGCGGGGATCAGCCCCAGCATTTT. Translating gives CASRTELIQGGDQPQHF.

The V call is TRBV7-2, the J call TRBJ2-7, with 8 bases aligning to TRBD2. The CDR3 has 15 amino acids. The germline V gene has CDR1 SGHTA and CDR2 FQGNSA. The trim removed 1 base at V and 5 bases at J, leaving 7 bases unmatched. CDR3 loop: CASSLVGGANHEQYF. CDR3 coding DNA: TGTGCCAGCAGCTTAGTCGGGGGGGCAAACCACGAGCAGTACTTC.

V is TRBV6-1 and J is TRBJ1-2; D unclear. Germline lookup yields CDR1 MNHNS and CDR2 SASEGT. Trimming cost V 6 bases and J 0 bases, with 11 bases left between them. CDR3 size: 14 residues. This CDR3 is CASSIQPPNYGYTF. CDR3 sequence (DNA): TGTGCCAGCAGCATTCAGCCTCCTAACTATGGCTACACCTTC.

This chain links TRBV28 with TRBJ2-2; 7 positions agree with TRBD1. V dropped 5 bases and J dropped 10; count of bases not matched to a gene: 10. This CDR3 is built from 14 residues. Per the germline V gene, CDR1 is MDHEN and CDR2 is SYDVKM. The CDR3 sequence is CASSRQGTVSELFF. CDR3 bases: TGTGCCAGCAGTCGACAGGGCACAGTTTCGGAGCTGTTTTTT.

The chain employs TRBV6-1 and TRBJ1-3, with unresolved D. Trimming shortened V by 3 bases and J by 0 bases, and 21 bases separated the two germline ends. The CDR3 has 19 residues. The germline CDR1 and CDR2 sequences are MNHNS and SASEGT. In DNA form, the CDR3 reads TGTGCCAGCAGTGACCACTATTACACCGGTTTGGGCTCTGGAAACACCATATATTTT. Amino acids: CASSDHYYTGLGSGNTIYF.

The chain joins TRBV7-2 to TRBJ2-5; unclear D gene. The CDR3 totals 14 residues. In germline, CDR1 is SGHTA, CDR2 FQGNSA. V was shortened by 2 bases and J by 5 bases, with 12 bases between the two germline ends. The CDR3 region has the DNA TGTGCCAGCAGCTTATTAGGGTATTTCGAGACCCAGTACTTC. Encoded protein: CASSLLGYFETQYF.

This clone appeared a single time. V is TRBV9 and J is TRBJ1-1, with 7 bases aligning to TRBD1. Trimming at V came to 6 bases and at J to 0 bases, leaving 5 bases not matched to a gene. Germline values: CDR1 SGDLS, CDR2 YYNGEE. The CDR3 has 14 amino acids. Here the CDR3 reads CASNSGTVNTEAFF. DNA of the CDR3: TGTGCCAGCAATTCCGGGACAGTGAACACTGAAGCTTTCTTT.

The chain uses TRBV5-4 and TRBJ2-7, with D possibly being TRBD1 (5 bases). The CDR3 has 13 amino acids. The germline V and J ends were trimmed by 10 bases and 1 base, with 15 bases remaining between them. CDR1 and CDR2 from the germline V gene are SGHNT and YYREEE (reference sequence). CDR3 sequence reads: CASQTAWSYEQYF. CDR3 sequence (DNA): TGTGCCTCCCAGACAGCGTGGTCCTACGAGCAGTACTTC.